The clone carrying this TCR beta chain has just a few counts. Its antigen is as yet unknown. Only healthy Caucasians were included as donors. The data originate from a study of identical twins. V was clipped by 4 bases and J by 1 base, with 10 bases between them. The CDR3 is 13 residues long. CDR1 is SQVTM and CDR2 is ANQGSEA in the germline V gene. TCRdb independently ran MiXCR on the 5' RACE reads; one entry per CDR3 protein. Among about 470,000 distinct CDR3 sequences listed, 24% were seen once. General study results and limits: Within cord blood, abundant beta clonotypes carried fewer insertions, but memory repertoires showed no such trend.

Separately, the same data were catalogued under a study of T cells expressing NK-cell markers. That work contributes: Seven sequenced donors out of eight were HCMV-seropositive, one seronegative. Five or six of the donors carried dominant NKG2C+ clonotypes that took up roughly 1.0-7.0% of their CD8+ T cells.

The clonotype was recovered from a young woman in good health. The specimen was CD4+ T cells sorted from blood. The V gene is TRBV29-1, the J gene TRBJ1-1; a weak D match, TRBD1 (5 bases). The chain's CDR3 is CSVGGRWNTEAFF. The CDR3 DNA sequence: TGCAGCGTTGGGGGACGGTGGAACACTGAAGCTTTCTTT. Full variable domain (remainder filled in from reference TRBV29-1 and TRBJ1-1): SAVISQKPSRDICQRGTSLTIQCQVDSQVTMMFWYRQQPGQSLTLIATANQGSEATYESGFVIDKFPISRPNLTFSTLTVSNMSPEDSSIYLCSVGGRWNTEAFFGQGTRLTVV.